The 7 T cell receptor beta chains presented below share a single source sample, sequenced in a study of CD8+ T cells in alopecia areata. After isolation, RNA underwent reverse transcription to generate cDNA as the sequencing template. The method was immunoSEQ multiplex PCR; TCRdb's version includes in-frame clones alone and lacks a portion of them. The sample yields some 120,000 clones, without any singletons. The sequenced sample consisted of lesional skin. These TCRs come from a C3H/HeJ mouse with alopecia areata. Mouse MHC haplotype: H2-k.

In regard to this clone: The genes are named according to mouse. Sequencing ends 4 residues short of the CDR3 end; the germline J gene provides the rest. The V and J genes are TRBV1 and TRBJ2-1; 7 nucleotides agree with TRBD2. The length of the CDR3 is 15 residues. Germline-derived CDR1 and CDR2 are NSQYPW and LRSPGD (reference sequence). Losses at the gene ends were 2 bases for V and 6 bases for J; bases not matched to a gene: 7. CDR3 bases read: TGCACCTGCAGTGCACTTGGGGGGAGTGGTGCT. Encoded protein: CTCSALGGSGA. The entire CDR3 is CTCSALGGSGAEQFF.

This clone was observed many times. Genes and germline are mouse. The CDR3 extends 4 residues past the end of the read, so its final part is completed from the germline J gene. The gene calls are TRBV13-3 and TRBJ2-1, with 13 positions matching TRBD2. CDR3 length: 17 amino acids. Unmatched junction bases numbered 1, after V lost 0 bases and J lost 1 base. Germline CDR1 reads NNHDY; CDR2 reads SYVADS. This chain's CDR3 is CASSDEGLGGNYAEQFF. The sequenced part of the CDR3 DNA is TGTGCCAGCAGTGATGAGGGACTGGGGGGGAACTATGCT.

This clone was seen repeatedly, ten times or more. Each gene name is a mouse one. The sequence runs out 4 residues before the end of the CDR3; the remainder is reconstructed from the germline J gene. This sequence joins TRBV13-3 and TRBJ1-2; TRBD1 aligns across 8 bases. The length of the CDR3 is 14 residues. The ends lost 2 bases at V and 2 bases at J; junction bases unmatched: 2. CDR1 and CDR2 (germline): NNHDY, SYVADS. The sequenced CDR3 bases are TGTGCCAGCAGTGACAGGGGGCCGAACTCC. It translates to CASSDRGPNS. The whole CDR3 region reads CASSDRGPNSDYTF.

Note on this clone: Gene names and germline match the mouse. The read terminates 4 residues ahead of where the CDR3 ends, so the germline J gene completes it. The chain has TRBV13-3 and TRBJ2-7; the match to TRBD2 covers 12 bases. Germline CDR1 and CDR2: NNHDY and SYVADS. After removal of 5 bases from V and 1 base from J, the junction contained 4 bases not matched to a gene. This CDR3 region has 15 residues. CDR3 bases read: TGTGCCAGCAGGACCGGGACTGGGGGGTCCTAT. Translating it yields CASRTGTGGSY. The complete CDR3 protein is CASRTGTGGSYEQYF.

This clone has more than one count but fewer than ten. Genes and germline come from the mouse. The read ends 4 residues early relative to the CDR3; the germline J gene fills the gap. J is TRBJ2-1 and V is TRBV13-3; 9 bases are shared with TRBD1. The V gene end was trimmed by 0 bases and the J gene end by 4 bases; junction bases not matched to a gene: 5. CDR1 is NNHDY and CDR2 is SYVADS in the germline V gene. This CDR3 has 16 residues. Partial CDR3 DNA: TGTGCCAGCAGTGATGCAGACAGGGGGGAATATGCT. This encodes CASSDADRGEYA. The CDR3 reads in full as CASSDADRGEYAEQFF.

In the case of this clone: Gene names and germline match the mouse. Read coverage stops 4 residues before the CDR3 terminus; the germline J gene supplies the remainder. The chain is built from TRBV19 and TRBJ2-4; D might be TRBD1 (6 bases). Germline V gene data show CDR1 as FNHDT and CDR2 as SITEND (reference sequence). V shed 5 bases and J shed 0 bases, with 10 bases lying between them. The CDR3 contains 14 residues. The sequenced part of the CDR3 DNA is TGTGCCAGCAGACCGGGACATAGTCAAAAC. It is translated as CASRPGHSQN. From start to end, the CDR3 is CASRPGHSQNTLYF.

This clone was seen more than once but under ten times. The genes are named according to mouse. The read finishes 4 residues shy of the CDR3 end, and the germline J gene is used to complete it. Other nucleotide sequences in the sample specify the same CDR3. The chain joins TRBV1 to TRBJ2-5, with a possible D match to TRBD1 (6 bases). In germline, CDR1 is NSQYPW, CDR2 LRSPGD (reference sequence). The CDR3 is made up of 14 amino acids. The sequenced CDR3 bases are TGCACCTGCAGTGCAGTCAGGGGAGAGGAC. This gives the protein CTCSAVRGED. The entire CDR3 sequence reads CTCSAVRGEDTQYF. Filled out from reference TRBV1 and TRBJ2-5, the complete variable domain reads VTLLEQNPRWRLVPRGQAVNLRCILKNSQYPWMSWYQQDLQKQLQWLFTLRSPGDKEVKSLPGADYLATRVTDTELRLQVANMSQGRTLYCTCSAVRGEDTQYFGPGTRLLVL.